This T cell receptor beta chain was documented in a study of blood T cell repertoires in COVID-19. Study-level information: Both acute and convalescent COVID-19 samples were obtained from the United States, Italy and Spain. PBMCs, B-cell-depleted T cells, or T cells provided the cDNA or gDNA that made up the material.

In its sample, this clone was seen many times. Original processing methods: Amplification from reference gene primers served as the basis for estimated nucleated cell counts. The repertoire was sequenced with immunoSEQ multiplex PCR; TCRdb's copy has only in-frame clones and lacks some. The V and J calls and clone size come from that table; D and trimming were worked out from the DNA. The sample has about 110,000 clones; 72% are singletons. The CDR3 is 12 residues long. The V gene's germline CDR1 is MDHEN and CDR2 SYDVKM. V was shortened by 6 bases and J by 5 bases, with 10 bases between the two germline ends.

The chain is built from TRBV28 and TRBJ1-2, with D uncertain. Material: peripheral blood. This TCR came from a woman aged 60-70 years with acute or convalescent COVID-19. The CDR3 bases are TGTGCCAGCAGCCGCGGACTTTATGGCTACACCTTC. Its translation: CASSRGLYGYTF.